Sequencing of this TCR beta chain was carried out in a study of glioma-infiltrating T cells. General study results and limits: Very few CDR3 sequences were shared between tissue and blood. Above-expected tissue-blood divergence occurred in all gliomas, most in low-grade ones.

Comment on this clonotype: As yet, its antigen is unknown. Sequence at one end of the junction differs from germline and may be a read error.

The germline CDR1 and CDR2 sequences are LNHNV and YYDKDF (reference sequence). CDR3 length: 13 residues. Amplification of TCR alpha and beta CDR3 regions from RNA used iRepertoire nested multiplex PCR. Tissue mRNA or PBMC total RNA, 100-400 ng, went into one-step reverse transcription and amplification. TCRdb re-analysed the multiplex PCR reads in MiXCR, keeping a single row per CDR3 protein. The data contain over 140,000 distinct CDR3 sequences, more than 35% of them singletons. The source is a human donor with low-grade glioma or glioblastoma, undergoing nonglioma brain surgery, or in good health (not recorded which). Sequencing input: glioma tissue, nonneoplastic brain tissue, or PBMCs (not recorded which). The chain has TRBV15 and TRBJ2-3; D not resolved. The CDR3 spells CATSRDLSTPSGF. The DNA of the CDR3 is TGTGCCACCAGCAGAGATCTGAGCACACCCTCGGGTTTT.